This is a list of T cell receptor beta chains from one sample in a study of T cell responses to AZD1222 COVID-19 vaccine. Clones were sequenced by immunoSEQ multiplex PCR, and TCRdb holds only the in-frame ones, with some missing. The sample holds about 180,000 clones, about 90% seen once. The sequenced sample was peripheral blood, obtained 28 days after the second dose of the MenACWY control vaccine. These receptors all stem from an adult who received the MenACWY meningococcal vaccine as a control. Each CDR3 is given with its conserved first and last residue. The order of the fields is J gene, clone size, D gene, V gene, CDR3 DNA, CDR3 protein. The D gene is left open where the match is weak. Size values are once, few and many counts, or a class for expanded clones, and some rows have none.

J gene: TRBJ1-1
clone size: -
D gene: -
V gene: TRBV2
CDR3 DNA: TGTGCCAGCAGTGAAGCGGCAGGGATATCGGCTTTCTTT
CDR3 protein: CASSEAAGISAFF

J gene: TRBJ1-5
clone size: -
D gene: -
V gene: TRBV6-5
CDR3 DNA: TGTGCCAGCAGTACAGTTAGCAATCAGCCCCAGCATTTT
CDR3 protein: CASSTVSNQPQHF

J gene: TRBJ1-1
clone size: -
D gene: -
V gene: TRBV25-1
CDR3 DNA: TGTGCCAGCAAAGGGGTCAGGGCCTCCGCGAACACTGAAGCTTTCTTT
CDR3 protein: CASKGVRASANTEAFF

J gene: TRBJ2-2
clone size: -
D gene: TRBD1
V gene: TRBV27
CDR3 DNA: TGTGCCAGCAGACAGGACAGGGGGCTGGAGGAGCTGTTTTTT
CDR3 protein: CASRQDRGLEELFF

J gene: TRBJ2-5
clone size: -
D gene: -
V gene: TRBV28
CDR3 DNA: TGTGCCAGCAGCCTTATGGGGGGGCGGTTACAAGAGACCCAGTACTTC
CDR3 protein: CASSLMGGRLQETQYF

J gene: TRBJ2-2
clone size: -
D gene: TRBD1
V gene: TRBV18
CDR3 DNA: TGTGCCAGCGTTGAGGGGGCGCGGCTCGACACCGGGGAGCTGTTTTTT
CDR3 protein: CASVEGARLDTGELFF

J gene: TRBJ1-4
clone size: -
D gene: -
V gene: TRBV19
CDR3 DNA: TGTGCCAGTAGTATTCGCAGCAATAATGAAAAACTGTTTTTT
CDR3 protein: CASSIRSNNEKLFF

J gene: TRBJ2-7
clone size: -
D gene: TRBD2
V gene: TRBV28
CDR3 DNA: TGTGCCAGCAGGCCAACTAGCGGAGGCTACGAGCAGTACTTC
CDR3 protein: CASRPTSGGYEQYF

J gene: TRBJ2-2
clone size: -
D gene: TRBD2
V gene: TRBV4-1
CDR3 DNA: TGCGCCAGCAGCCAAGGAGGACTAGCGGGATTCACCGGGGAGCTGTTTTTT
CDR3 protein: CASSQGGLAGFTGELFF

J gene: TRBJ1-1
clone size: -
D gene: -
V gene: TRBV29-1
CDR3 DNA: TGCAGCGTTGTCAGGGACGACCCTGAAGCTTTCTTT
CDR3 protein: CSVVRDDPEAFF

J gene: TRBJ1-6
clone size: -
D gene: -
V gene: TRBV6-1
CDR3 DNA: TGTGCCAGCAGTGACAACCCAGGGAAGAATTCACCCCTCCACTTT
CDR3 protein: CASSDNPGKNSPLHF

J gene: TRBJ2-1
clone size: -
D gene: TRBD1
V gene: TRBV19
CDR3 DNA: TGTGCCAGTAGTATAGATCCCGCAGGGGGCACCTACAATGAGCAGTTCTTC
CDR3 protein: CASSIDPAGGTYNEQFF

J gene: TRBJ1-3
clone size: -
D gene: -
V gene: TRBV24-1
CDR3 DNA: TGTGCCACCAGTGACCCACAGGATTCTGGAAACACCATATATTTT
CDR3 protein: CATSDPQDSGNTIYF

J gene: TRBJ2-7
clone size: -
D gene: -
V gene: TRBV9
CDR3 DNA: TGTGCCAGCGGACTGGGGAACTACGAGCAGTACTTC
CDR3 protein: CASGLGNYEQYF

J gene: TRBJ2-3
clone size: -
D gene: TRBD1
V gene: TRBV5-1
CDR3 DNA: TGCGCCAGCAGCTCGAGGGGGCGCGCTGATACGCAGTATTTT
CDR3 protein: CASSSRGRADTQYF

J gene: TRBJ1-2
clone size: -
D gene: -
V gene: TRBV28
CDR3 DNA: TGTGCCAGCAGTTCTAGGGTGGCGAACTATGGCTACACCTTC
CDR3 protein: CASSSRVANYGYTF

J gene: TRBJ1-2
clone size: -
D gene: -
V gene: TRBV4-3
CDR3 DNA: TGCGCCAGCAGCCTCGCAACCCACTATGGCTACACCTTC
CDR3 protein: CASSLATHYGYTF

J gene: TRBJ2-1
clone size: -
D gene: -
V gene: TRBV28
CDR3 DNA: TGTGCCAGCAGATCCGAAGCGGTCGTGTCCTACAATGAGCAGTTCTTC
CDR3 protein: CASRSEAVVSYNEQFF

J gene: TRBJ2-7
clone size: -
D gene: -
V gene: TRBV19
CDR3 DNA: TGTGCCAGTAGTATAGGGCCATCCTACGAGCAGTACTTC
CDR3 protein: CASSIGPSYEQYF

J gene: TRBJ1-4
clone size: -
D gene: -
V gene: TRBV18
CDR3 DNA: TGTGCCAGCGCGACTGAAAATGAAAAACTGTTTTTT
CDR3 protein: CASATENEKLFF

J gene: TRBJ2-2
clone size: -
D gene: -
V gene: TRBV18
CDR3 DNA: TGTGCCAGCTCACCCCTCGAGACGGCGGACACCGGGGAGCTGTTTTTT
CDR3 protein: CASSPLETADTGELFF

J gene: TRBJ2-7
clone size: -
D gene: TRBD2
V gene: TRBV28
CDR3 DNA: TGTGCCAGCAGTCCCTCGGGAGGCTACGAGCAGTACTTC
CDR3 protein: CASSPSGGYEQYF

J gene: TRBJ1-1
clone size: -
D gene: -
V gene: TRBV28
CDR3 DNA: TGTGCCAGCAGTTTACGGTTGGAGACTGAAGCTTTCTTT
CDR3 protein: CASSLRLETEAFF

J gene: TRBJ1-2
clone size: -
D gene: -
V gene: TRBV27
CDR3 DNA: TGTGCCAGCAGTTTAGGGTCCTCCACTTATGGCTACACCTTC
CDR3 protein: CASSLGSSTYGYTF

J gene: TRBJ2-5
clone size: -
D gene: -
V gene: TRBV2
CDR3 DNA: TGTGCCAGCGGTAGATTCGGATCGGGGCTCCAAGAGACCCAGTACTTC
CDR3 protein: CASGRFGSGLQETQYF

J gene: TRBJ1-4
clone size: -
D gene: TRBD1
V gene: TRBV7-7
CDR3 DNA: TGTGCCAGCAGCTTAGGGACAGGGCGATATGAAAAACTGTTTTTT
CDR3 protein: CASSLGTGRYEKLFF

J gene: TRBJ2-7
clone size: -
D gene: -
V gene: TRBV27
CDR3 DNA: TGTGCCAGCCGGACCTCTCGTTACGAGCAGTACTTC
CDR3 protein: CASRTSRYEQYF

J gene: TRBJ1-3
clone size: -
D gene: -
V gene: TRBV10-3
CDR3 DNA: TGTGCCATCAGTGAGTGGTCGGACGGAAACACCATATATTTT
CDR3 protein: CAISEWSDGNTIYF

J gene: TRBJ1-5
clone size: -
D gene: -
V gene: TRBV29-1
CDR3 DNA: TGCAGCGTGCGGGACCCTGGGCAGCCCCAGCATTTT
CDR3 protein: CSVRDPGQPQHF

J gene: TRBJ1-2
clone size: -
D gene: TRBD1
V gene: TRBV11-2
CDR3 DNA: TGTGCCAGCAGCTTGGAGTTCGACAGGGGCCGGGGCTACACCTTC
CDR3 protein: CASSLEFDRGRGYTF

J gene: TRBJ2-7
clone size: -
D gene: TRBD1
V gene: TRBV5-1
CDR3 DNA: TGCGCCAGCAGCGGACAGGGGATTCCCTACGAGCAGTACTTC
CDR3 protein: CASSGQGIPYEQYF

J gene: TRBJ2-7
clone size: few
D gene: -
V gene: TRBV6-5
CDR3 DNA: TGTGCCAGCAGTACCAGGTTTGGTTTCTACGAGCAGTACTTC
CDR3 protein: CASSTRFGFYEQYF

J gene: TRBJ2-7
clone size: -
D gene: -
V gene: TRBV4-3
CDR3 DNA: TGCGCCAGCAGCCAAAGAGGGCTAGCGGAGCAGTACTTC
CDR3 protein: CASSQRGLAEQYF

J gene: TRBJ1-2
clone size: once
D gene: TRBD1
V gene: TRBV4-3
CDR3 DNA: TGCGCCAGCAGCCTGTGGCAGGGGGCGATTGGTAACTATGGCTACACCTTC
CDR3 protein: CASSLWQGAIGNYGYTF

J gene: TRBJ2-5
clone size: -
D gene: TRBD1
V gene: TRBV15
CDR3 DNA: TGTGCCACCAGCATGGGACAGGGGGAGACCCAGTACTTC
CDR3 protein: CATSMGQGETQYF

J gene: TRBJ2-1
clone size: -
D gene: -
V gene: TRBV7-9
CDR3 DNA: TGTGCCAGCAGCTTTGGGTATGAGCAGTTCTTC
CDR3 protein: CASSFGYEQFF

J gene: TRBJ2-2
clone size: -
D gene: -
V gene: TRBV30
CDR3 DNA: TGTGCCTGGAGTATATTACAGGGTTTAACCGGGGAGCTGTTTTTT
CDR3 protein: CAWSILQGLTGELFF

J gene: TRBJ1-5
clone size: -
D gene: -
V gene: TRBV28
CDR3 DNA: TGTGCCAGCAGTCCCTGGGACGGGCGGCATCAGCCCCAGCATTTT
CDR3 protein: CASSPWDGRHQPQHF

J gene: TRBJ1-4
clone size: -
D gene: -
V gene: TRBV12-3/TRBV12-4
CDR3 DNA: TGTGCCAGCAATCGACAGGCGAATGAAAAACTGTTTTTT
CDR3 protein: CASNRQANEKLFF

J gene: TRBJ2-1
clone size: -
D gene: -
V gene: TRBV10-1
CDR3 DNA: TGCGCCAGCAGTGATCGCCAATACGCTACCGACTCAATAGCGGTTAATGAGCAGTTCTTC
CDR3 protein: CASSDRQYATDSIAVNEQFF

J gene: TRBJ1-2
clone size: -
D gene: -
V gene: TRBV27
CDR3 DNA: TGTGCCAGCACCACAGGGTCGGAGGGCGGCTACACCTTC
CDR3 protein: CASTTGSEGGYTF

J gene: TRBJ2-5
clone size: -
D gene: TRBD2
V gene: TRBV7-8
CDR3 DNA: TGTGCCAGCAGGCCTAGCGGGAGATTAGAGACCCAGTACTTC
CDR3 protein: CASRPSGRLETQYF